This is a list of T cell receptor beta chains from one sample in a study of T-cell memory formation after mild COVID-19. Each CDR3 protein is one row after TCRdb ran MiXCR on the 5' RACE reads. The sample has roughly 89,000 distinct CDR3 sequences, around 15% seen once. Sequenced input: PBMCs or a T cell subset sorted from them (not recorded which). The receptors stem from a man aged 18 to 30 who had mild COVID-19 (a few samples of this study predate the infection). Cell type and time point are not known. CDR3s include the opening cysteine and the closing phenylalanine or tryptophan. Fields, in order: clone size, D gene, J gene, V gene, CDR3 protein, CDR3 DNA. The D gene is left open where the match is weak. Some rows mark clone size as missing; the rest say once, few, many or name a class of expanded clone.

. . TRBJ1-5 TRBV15 CATSREGNSNQPQHF TGTGCCACCAGCAGAGAAGGGAATAGCAATCAGCCCCAGCATTTT
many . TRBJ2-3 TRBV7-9 CASSPTGRGGTDTQYF TGTGCCAGCAGCCCCACGGGTCGCGGGGGCACAGATACGCAGTATTTT
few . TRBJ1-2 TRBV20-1 CSARRSPGYYGYTF TGCAGTGCTAGACGCTCGCCAGGGTACTATGGCTACACCTTC
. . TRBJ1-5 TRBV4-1 CASSHRDSNQPQHF TGCGCCAGCAGCCACCGCGACAGCAATCAGCCCCAGCATTTT
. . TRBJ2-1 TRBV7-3 CASSLTPGLAYNEQFF TGTGCCAGCAGCTTAACGCCAGGGTTGGCCTACAATGAGCAGTTCTTC
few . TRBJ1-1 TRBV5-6 CASSLYIRNTEAFF TGTGCCAGCAGCTTGTATATTCGAAATACTGAAGCTTTCTTT
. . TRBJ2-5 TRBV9 CASSPDRQETQYF TGTGCCAGCAGCCCGGACCGACAAGAGACCCAGTACTTC
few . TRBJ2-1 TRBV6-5 CASSPTYNEQFF TGTGCCAGCAGCCCCACATACAATGAGCAGTTCTTC
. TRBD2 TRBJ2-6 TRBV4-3 CASSQDGTSSGANVLTF TGCGCCAGCAGCCAAGATGGGACTAGCTCTGGGGCCAACGTCCTGACTTTC
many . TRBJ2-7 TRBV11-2 CASSQRRNSYEQYF TGTGCCAGCAGCCAAAGACGGAACTCCTACGAGCAGTACTTC
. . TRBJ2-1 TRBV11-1 CASSFRENPRQFF TGTGCCAGCAGCTTCCGGGAAAATCCGAGGCAGTTCTTC
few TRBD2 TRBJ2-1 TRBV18 CASSPIGLADNEQFF TGTGCCAGCTCACCAATCGGACTAGCGGACAATGAGCAGTTCTTC
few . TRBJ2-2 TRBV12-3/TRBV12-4 CASSLRAPLAFGELFF TGTGCCAGCAGTTTGAGGGCCCCACTAGCATTTGGGGAGCTGTTTTTT
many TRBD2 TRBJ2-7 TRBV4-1 CASSQILAGTNAEQYF TGCGCCAGCAGCCAGATACTAGCCGGGACTAACGCCGAGCAGTACTTC
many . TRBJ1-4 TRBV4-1 CASSLGHLATNEKLFF TGCGCCAGCAGCCTAGGACACCTTGCAACTAATGAAAAACTGTTTTTT
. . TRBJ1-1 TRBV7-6 CASSFLMNTEAFF TGTGCCAGCAGCTTTTTGATGAACACTGAAGCTTTCTTT
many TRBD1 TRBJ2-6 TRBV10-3 CAISGTAVSGANVLTF TGTGCCATCAGCGGGACAGCCGTCTCTGGGGCCAACGTCCTGACTTTC
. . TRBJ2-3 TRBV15 CATSRDGGTQYF TGTGCCACCAGCAGAGATGGGGGTACGCAGTATTTT
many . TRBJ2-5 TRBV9 CASSVVPAGLETQYF TGTGCCAGCTCCGTAGTTCCGGCGGGGTTGGAGACCCAGTACTTC
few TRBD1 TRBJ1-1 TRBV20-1 CSARVPGQMNTEAFF TGCAGTGCTAGAGTTCCGGGACAGATGAACACTGAAGCTTTCTTT
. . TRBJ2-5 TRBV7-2 CASSLGEAQETQYF TGTGCCAGCAGCTTAGGGGAGGCCCAAGAGACCCAGTACTTC
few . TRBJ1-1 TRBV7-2 CASSYLTGTAEAFF TGTGCCAGCAGCTACTTGACAGGCACAGCTGAAGCTTTCTTT
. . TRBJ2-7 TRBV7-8 CASSQPEWGTSYEQYF TGTGCCAGCAGCCAACCCGAATGGGGGACCTCTTACGAGCAGTACTTC
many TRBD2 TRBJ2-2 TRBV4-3 CASSQDRTSGGSHTGELFF TGCGCCAGCAGCCAAGATCGGACTAGCGGGGGGTCGCACACCGGGGAGCTGTTTTTT
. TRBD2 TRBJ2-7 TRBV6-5 CASSLTSGGYEQYF TGTGCCAGCAGCTTGACTAGCGGGGGGTACGAGCAGTACTTC
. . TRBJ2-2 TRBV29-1 CSGRVTGELFF TGCAGCGGGAGGGTGACCGGGGAGCTGTTTTTT
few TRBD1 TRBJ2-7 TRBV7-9 CASSATGDRGSYEQYF TGTGCCAGCAGCGCGACCGGGGACAGAGGCTCCTACGAGCAGTACTTC
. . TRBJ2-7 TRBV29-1 CSVVGGMTYEQYF TGCAGCGTTGTCGGAGGGATGACCTACGAGCAGTACTTC
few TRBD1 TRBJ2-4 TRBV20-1 CSASSQGATKNIQYF TGCAGTGCTAGTTCGCAGGGGGCGACCAAAAACATTCAGTACTTC
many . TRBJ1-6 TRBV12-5 CASGLAYSNSPLHF TGTGCTAGTGGTTTGGCCTACAGTAATTCACCCCTCCACTTT
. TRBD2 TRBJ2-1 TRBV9 CASSVVPGGRNEQFF TGTGCCAGCAGCGTAGTCCCGGGGGGGCGTAATGAGCAGTTCTTC
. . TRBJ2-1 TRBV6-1 CASSEEGADYNEQFF TGTGCCAGCAGTGAAGAAGGGGCAGACTACAATGAGCAGTTCTTC
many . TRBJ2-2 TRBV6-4 CASSEGDTGELFF TGTGCCAGCAGTGAAGGGGACACCGGGGAGCTGTTTTTT
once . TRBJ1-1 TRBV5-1 CASSFLGWNTEAFF TGCGCCAGCAGCTTCCTGGGGTGGAACACTGAAGCTTTCTTT
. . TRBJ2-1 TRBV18 CASSPFGGRNEQFF TGTGCCAGCTCACCTTTCGGGGGGCGCAATGAGCAGTTCTTC
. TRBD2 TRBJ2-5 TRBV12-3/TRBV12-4 CASSWGGQETQYF TGTGCCAGCAGTTGGGGGGGACAAGAGACCCAGTACTTC
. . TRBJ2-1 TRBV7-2 CASSLVVAPNEQFF TGTGCCAGCAGCTTAGTAGTAGCCCCCAATGAGCAGTTCTTC
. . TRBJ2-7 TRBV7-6 CASSSEGPLKYF TGTGCCAGCAGCTCGGAGGGCCCACTGAAGTACTTC
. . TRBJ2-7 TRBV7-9 CASSLVGRDEQYF TGTGCCAGCAGCTTAGTTGGGCGGGACGAGCAGTACTTC
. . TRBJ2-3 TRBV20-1 CSVAPGQDTQYF TGCAGTGTTGCTCCAGGGCAGGATACGCAGTATTTT
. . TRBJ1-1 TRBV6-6 CASSYSGPEAFF TGTGCCAGCAGTTACTCGGGGCCCGAAGCTTTCTTT
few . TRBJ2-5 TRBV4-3 CASSQDRTVQETQYF TGCGCCAGCAGCCAAGATCGGACCGTACAAGAGACCCAGTACTTC
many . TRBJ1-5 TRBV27 CASSFAGDGNQPQHF TGTGCCAGCAGTTTTGCAGGGGACGGCAATCAGCCCCAGCATTTT
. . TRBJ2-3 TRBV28 CASSGPRADTQYF TGTGCCAGCAGTGGCCCGCGGGCAGATACGCAGTATTTT
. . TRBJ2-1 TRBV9 CASSVGAQLPPYNEQFF TGTGCCAGCAGCGTAGGGGCACAGCTTCCCCCCTACAATGAGCAGTTCTTC
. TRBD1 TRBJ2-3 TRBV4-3 CASSHGQGLDTQYF TGCGCCAGCAGCCACGGACAGGGGTTAGATACGCAGTATTTT
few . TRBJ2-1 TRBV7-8 CASGNDGTLGNEQFF TGTGCCAGCGGCAACGACGGGACCCTCGGGAATGAGCAGTTCTTC
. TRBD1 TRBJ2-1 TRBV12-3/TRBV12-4 CASSPTGYEQFF TGTGCCAGCAGCCCGACAGGGTATGAGCAGTTCTTC
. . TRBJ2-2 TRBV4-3 CASSHRGYSENTGELFF TGCGCCAGCAGCCACCGAGGGTATTCGGAGAACACCGGGGAGCTGTTTTTT
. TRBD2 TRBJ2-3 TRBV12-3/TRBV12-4 CASRLTSLTDTQYF TGTGCCAGCAGGCTGACTAGCCTCACAGATACGCAGTATTTT
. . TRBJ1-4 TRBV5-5 CASSSGWENEKLFF TGTGCCAGCAGCTCAGGTTGGGAGAATGAAAAACTGTTTTTT
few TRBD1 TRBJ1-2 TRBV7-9 CASSIRGHYGYTF TGTGCCAGCAGCATCAGGGGGCACTATGGCTACACCTTC
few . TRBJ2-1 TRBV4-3 CASSRRGAGANNEQFF TGCGCCAGCAGCCGCCGCGGGGCGGGGGCCAACAATGAGCAGTTCTTC